This TCR beta chain was captured in a study of OX40 agonist ivuxolimab in advanced cancers. The junction had 18 bases not matched to a gene; V was cut back by 1 base and J by 13 bases. This CDR3 spans 16 amino acids. The V gene's germline CDR1 is SGHTS and CDR2 YDEGEE. TCRdb's table, derived via immunoSEQ multiplex PCR, lists solely in-frame clones and lacks some. Among roughly 55,000 clones listed, approximately 83% were seen once. The sample was CD4+ or CD8+ T cells sorted from blood, taken in a trial of the OX40 agonist ivuxolimab. This TCR was recovered from an adult with an advanced solid tumor such as melanoma, head and neck, liver or kidney cancer. The chain uses TRBV5-8 and TRBJ1-2, with TRBD1 identical over 8 bases. The CDR3 bases are TGTGCCAGCAGCTTGTTTGTCTGGGTGACAGGGGACTCCTTCACCTTC. Its translation: CASSLFVWVTGDSFTF.